Listed here are 14 T cell receptor beta chains from one sample, sequenced in a study of T cells in Graves' hyperthyroidism and ophthalmopathy. The TCR beta CDR3 regions underwent amplification using RNA transcripts as the source. Initially, a first-round RT-PCR of the TCR CDR3 employed the HTBI primer set. TCRdb re-derived calls from the multiplex PCR reads in MiXCR, one entry per CDR3 protein. This table holds 500,000 to 650,000 distinct CDR3 sequences, about 46% found once. The sequenced sample consisted of peripheral blood or thyroid tissue (not recorded which). The receptors originated from an adult woman with Graves' disease, either hyperthyroidism or ophthalmopathy (not recorded which).

The chain employs TRBV6-5 and TRBJ1-5; D is unclear. Trimming took 5 bases from V and 4 from J, leaving 6 bases between them. Germline CDR1 is MNHEY and CDR2 is SVGAGI. CDR3 length: 12 amino acids. The CDR3 DNA reads as TGTGCCAGCAGTGAATTGAATCAGCCCCAGCATTTT. The encoded protein is CASSELNQPQHF.

The rearrangement joins TRBV10-3 to TRBJ2-7; no reliable D call. Germline V gives CDR1 ENHRY, CDR2 SYGVKD. CDR3 length equals 15 residues. Trimming shortened V by 6 bases and J by 1 base, and 16 bases separated the two germline ends. The CDR3, as DNA: TGTGCCATCAGCAGCCCCCCTTCGGGTTCCTACGAGCAGTACTTC. Translated, it gives CAISSPPSGSYEQYF.

V and J are TRBV2 and TRBJ2-7; D is unclear. This CDR3 is 13 amino acids long. Germline loops: CDR1 SNHLY, CDR2 FYNNEI. Trimming left V 5 bases short and J 3 bases short, with 11 bases between. CDR3 sequence: CASSPGNDYEQYF. The CDR3 nucleotides read TGTGCCAGCAGTCCCGGCAACGACTACGAGCAGTACTTC.

Turning to this clonotype: One junction end does not reproduce the germline sequence, and a read error may be involved. The chain combines TRBV20-1 with TRBJ1-5; the D gene is possibly TRBD1 (6 bases). CDR3 length equals 12 residues. Germline loops: CDR1 DFQATT, CDR2 SNEGSKA (reference sequence). CDR3 in amino acids: CSASDRTQRQHF. For the CDR3, the DNA is TGCAGTGCTTCCGACAGGACTCAGCGCCAGCATTTT.

The chain is built from TRBV7-9 and TRBJ2-6, with D perhaps matching TRBD1 or TRBD2 (5 bases each). Trimming removed 5 bases at V and 3 bases at J, with 11 bases between. The CDR3 is 15 amino acids. CDR1 is SEHNR and CDR2 is FQNEAQ in the germline V gene (reference sequence). CDR3 amino acids: CASSRWDLGANVLTF. The DNA for the CDR3 is TGTGCCAGCAGCCGTTGGGACCTTGGGGCCAACGTCCTGACTTTC.

The V and J genes are TRBV7-8 and TRBJ2-7; D call uncertain. Germline V gene data show CDR1 as SGHVS and CDR2 as FQNEAQ. The ends were cut back, 4 bases at V and 3 bases at J, with 13 bases in the middle. CDR3 length equals 14 residues. CDR3 amino acids: CASSYPPLYYEQYF. The CDR3 DNA follows: TGTGCCAGCAGCTATCCTCCTCTTTACTACGAGCAGTACTTC.

The chain links TRBV29-1 to TRBJ2-3, with 8 nucleotides matching TRBD1. The junction had 10 bases not matched to a gene; V was cut back by 6 bases and J by 2 bases. CDR1 and CDR2 (germline): SQVTM, ANQGSEA. This CDR3 region has 15 residues. CDR3 amino acids: CSVEGQGASTDTQYF. The CDR3 DNA follows: TGCAGCGTGGAGGGGCAGGGGGCTTCCACAGATACGCAGTATTTT.

The CDR3 DNA sequence: TGTGCCAGCAGCTTAGTCGGGCGGGCAGACCTGTTTTTT. Translating it yields CASSLVGRADLFF. The chain carries TRBV7-9 and TRBJ1-4; unclear D gene. From germline, CDR1 is SEHNR and CDR2 FQNEAQ (reference sequence). The CDR3 loop spans 13 amino acids. The V end lost 1 base, the J end lost 14 bases, and 14 bases lay between the germline ends.

With respect to this clonotype: Since the CDR3 does not end with the conserved phenylalanine or tryptophan, this likely comes from a read error. The gene calls are TRBV7-8 and TRBJ1-1; no definite D call. This CDR3 contains 13 residues. Germline V CDR1 and CDR2: SGHVS, FQNEAQ. DNA of the CDR3: TGTGCCGGCAGCTTAGGTTCGAACACTGAAGCTTTCCTT. This sequence encodes CAGSLGSNTEAFL.

In its sample, this clonotype was seen many times. The chain has TRBV19 and TRBJ1-4; the D is unclear. The CDR3 length is 14 residues. In germline, CDR1 is LNHDA, CDR2 SQIVND (reference sequence). The V end lost 7 bases, the J end lost 0 bases, and 9 bases lay between the germline ends. The CDR3 coding sequence is TGTGCCAGTACCAGGACGCCAACTAATGAAAAACTGTTTTTT. Protein product: CASTRTPTNEKLFF.

Ten or more counts support this clonotype. The chain uses TRBV2 and TRBJ1-2; 8 bases fit TRBD1. J lost 7 bases, V lost 7 bases, and 8 bases had no gene match. The CDR3 is 13 residues long. Germline V gene sequence: CDR1 SNHLY, CDR2 FYNNEI. CDR3 nucleotides: TGTGCCAGCACCCAGGGGGCTTATGGTGGCTACACCTTC. Translated: CASTQGAYGGYTF.

The chain combines TRBV7-6 with TRBJ2-7; unclear D gene. Trimming left V 5 bases short and J 2 bases short, with 13 bases between. This CDR3 is built from 14 residues. The germline CDR1 and CDR2 sequences are SGHVS and FNYEAQ. The CDR3 region has the DNA TGTGCCAGCAGCCCAGGCCGGGTAGCCTACGAGCAGTACTTC. Its protein is CASSPGRVAYEQYF.

V usage is TRBV6-1 and J usage is TRBJ1-6; D is unclear. CDR3 length: 13 residues. Germline V lookup: CDR1 MNHNS, CDR2 SASEGT. Trimming removed 6 bases from V and 7 bases from J, with 10 bases in between. The CDR3 DNA reads TGTGCCAGCAGGGAGTATAGCAATTCACCCCTCCACTTT. It yields the protein CASREYSNSPLHF.

The chain employs TRBV9 and TRBJ2-7, with D tentatively TRBD1 (6 bases). The length of the CDR3 is 15 residues. With 0 bases removed from V and 4 bases from J, the gap between germline ends came to 14 bases. Germline CDR1 is SGDLS and CDR2 is YYNGEE. The CDR3 DNA sequence: TGTGCCAGCAGCGTAGGTACAGGGAAAGGTTACGAGCAGTACTTC. It specifies CASSVGTGKGYEQYF.